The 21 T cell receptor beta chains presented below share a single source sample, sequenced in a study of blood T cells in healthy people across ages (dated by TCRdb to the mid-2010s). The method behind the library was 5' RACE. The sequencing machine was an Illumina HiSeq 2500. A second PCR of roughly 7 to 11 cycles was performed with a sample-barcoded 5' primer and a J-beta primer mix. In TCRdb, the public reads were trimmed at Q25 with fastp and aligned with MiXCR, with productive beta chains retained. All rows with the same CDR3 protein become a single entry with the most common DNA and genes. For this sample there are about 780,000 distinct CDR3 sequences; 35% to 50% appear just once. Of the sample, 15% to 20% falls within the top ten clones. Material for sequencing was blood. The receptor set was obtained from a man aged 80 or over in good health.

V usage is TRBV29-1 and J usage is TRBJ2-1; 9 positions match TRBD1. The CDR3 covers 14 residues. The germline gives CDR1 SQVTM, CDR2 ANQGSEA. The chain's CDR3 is CSYRGQGMKYEQFF. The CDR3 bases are TGCAGTTATAGGGGACAGGGTATGAAATATGAGCAGTTCTTC.

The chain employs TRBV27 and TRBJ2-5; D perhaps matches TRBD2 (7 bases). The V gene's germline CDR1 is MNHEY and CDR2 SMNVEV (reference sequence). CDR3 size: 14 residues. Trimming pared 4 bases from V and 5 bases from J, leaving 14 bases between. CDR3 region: CASSSHREGETQYF. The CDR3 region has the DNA TGTGCCAGCAGTTCACACAGGGAGGGGGAGACCCAGTACTTC.

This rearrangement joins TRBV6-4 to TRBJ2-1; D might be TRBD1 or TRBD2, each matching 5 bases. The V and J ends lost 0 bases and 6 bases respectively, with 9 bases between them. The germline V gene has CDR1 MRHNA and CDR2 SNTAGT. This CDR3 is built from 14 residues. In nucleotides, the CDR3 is TGTGCCAGCAGTGACTCGGCAGGGAGCAATGAGCAGTTCTTC. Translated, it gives CASSDSAGSNEQFF.

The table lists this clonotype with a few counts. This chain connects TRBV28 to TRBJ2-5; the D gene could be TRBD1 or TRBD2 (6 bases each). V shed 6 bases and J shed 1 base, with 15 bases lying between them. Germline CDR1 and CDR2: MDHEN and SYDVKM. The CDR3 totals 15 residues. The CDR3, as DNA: TGTGCCAGCAGATTTCAGGGGAGGAGCCAAGAGACCCAGTACTTC. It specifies CASRFQGRSQETQYF. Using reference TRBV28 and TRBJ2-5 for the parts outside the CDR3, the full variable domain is DVKVTQSSRYLVKRTGEKVFLECVQDMDHENMFWYRQDPGLGLRLIYFSYDVKMKEKGDIPEGYSVSREKKERFSLILESASTNQTSMYLCASRFQGRSQETQYFGPGTRLLVL.

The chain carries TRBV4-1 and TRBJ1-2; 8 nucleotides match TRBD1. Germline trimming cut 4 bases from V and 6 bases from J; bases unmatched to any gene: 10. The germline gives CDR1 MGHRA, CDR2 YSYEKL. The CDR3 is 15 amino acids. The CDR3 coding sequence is TGCGCCAGCAGCCGCAGACGGACGGACAGGGATGGCTACACCTTC. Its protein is CASSRRRTDRDGYTF.

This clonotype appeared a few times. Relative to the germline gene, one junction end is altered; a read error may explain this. The CDR3 is CASSLEGGRWNNEQFF. CDR3 in DNA: TGTGCCAGCAGCCTAGAGGGCGGGAGATGGAACAATGAGCAGTTCTTC. The chain has TRBV11-2 and TRBJ2-1; 7 bases fit TRBD2. The germline gives CDR1 SGHAT, CDR2 FQNNGV. The CDR3 spans 16 residues.

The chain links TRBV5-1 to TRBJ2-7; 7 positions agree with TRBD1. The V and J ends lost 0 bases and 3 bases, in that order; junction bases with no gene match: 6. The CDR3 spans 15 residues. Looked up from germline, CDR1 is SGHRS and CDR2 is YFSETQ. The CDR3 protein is CASSLEAGGFYEQYF. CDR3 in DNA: TGCGCCAGCAGCTTGGAGGCAGGGGGATTCTACGAGCAGTACTTC.

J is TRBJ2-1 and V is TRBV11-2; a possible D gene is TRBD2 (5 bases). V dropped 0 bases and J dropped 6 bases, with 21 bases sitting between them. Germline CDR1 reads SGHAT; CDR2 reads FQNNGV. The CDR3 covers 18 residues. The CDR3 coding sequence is TGTGCCAGCAGCTTAGACCACCTGAGCGGCCTACTGGGCAATGAGCAGTTCTTC. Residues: CASSLDHLSGLLGNEQFF.

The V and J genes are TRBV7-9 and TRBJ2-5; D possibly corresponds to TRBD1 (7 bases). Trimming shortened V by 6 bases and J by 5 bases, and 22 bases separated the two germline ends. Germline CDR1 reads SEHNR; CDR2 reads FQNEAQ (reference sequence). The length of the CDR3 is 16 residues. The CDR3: CASRPSGGAGGETQYF. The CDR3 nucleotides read TGTGCCAGCAGGCCCTCAGGCGGGGCAGGGGGTGAGACCCAGTACTTC.

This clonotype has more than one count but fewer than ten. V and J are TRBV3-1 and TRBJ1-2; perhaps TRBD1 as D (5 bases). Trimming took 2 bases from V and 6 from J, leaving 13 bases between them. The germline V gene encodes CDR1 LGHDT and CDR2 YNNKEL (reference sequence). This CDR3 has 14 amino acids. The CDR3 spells CASSQLDNVDGYTF. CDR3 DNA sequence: TGTGCCAGCAGCCAACTGGACAATGTGGATGGCTACACCTTC.

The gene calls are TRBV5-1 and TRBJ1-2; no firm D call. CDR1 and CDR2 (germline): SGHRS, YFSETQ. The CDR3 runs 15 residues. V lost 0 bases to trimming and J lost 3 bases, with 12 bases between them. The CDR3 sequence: CASSLGAEIYYGYTF. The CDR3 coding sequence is TGCGCCAGCAGCTTGGGGGCAGAGATATACTATGGCTACACCTTC.

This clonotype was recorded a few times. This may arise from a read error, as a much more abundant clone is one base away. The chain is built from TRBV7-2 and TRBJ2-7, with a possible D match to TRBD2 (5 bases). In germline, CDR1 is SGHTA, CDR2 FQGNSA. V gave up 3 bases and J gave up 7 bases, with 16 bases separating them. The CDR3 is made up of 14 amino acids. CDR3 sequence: CASSFSSEGNEQYF. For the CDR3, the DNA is TGTGCCAGCAGCTTTAGCAGCGAGGGCAATGAGCAGTACTTC.

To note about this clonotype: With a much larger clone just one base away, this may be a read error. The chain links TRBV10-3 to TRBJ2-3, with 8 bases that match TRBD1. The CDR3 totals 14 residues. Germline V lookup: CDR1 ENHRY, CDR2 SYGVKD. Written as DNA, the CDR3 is TGTGTCATCAGTCCGGGACAGGACACAGATACGCAGTATTTT. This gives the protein CVISPGQDTDTQYF.

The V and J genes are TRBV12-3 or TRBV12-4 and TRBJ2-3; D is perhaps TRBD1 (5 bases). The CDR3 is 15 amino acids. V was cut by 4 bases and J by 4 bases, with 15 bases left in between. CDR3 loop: CASSCKAGWADTQYF. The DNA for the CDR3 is TGTGCCAGCAGTTGCAAGGCAGGGTGGGCAGATACGCAGTATTTT.

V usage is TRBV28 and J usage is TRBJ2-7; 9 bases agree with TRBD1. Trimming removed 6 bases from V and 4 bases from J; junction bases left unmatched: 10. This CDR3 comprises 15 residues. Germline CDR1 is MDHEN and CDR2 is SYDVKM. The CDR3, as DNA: TGTGCCAGCAGCACAGGGGGCGGGGGAACTTACGAGCAGTACTTC. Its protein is CASSTGGGGTYEQYF.

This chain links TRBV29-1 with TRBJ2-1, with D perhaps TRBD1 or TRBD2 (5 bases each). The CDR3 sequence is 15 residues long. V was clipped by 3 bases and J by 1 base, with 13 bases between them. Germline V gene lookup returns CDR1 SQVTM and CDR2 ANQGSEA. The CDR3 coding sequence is TGCAGCGTTGATTGGGGGAGTCTTTCCTACAATGAGCAGTTCTTC. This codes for CSVDWGSLSYNEQFF.

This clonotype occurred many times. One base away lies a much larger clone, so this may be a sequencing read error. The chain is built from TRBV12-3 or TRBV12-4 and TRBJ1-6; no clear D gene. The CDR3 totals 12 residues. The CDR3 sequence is CASSLTRSPPHF. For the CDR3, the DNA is TGTGCCAGCAGTCTTACACGATCACCCCCCCACTTT.

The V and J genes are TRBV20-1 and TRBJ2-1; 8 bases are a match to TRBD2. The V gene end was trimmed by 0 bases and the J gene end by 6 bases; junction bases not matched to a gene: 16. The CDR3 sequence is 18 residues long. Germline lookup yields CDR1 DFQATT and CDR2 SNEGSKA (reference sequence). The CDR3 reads CSARDRFGSGKLGNEQFF. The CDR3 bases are TGCAGTGCTAGAGATCGGTTTGGTAGCGGGAAGCTTGGCAATGAGCAGTTCTTC.

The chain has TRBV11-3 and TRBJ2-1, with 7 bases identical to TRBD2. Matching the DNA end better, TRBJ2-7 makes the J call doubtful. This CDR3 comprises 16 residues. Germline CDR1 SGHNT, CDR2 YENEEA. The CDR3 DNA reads TGTGCCAGCAGCTTACTGGCGGGAGCAGTGTACAATGAGCAGTACTTC. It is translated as CASSLLAGAVYNEQYF.

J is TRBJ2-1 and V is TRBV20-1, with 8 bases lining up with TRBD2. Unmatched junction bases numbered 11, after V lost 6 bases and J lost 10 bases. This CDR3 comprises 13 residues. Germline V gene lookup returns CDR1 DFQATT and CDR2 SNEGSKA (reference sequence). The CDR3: CSATGRAQKEQFF. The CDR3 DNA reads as TGCAGTGCGACCGGGAGGGCTCAGAAAGAGCAGTTCTTC.

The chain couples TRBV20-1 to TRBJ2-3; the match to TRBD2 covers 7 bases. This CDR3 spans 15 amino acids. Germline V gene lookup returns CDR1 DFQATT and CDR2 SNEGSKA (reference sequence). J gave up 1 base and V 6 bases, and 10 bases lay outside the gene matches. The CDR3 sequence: CSAVTPLAGTDTQYF. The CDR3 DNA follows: TGCAGTGCCGTAACTCCGCTAGCGGGCACAGATACGCAGTATTTT.